A selection of T cell receptor beta chains follows, all from one sample in a study of shared clonotypes between healthy human individuals. Sequenced by immunoSEQ multiplex PCR; TCRdb stores in-frame clones only, minus some. Among roughly 1 million clones, more than 75% were seen once, and the ten largest hold 0.52%. Sequenced sample: memory CD4+ T cells from PBMCs. The source is a man younger than 35 in good health. Some clones in this sample may be carry-over from other donors' samples. The conserved cysteine and the conserved F or W are not part of the CDR3 here.

cdr3_aa,j_call,v_call
ASRASGRSPRSYNEQF,TRBJ2-1,TRBV5-1
ASSLRGAGANTGELF,TRBJ2-2,TRBV27
ASSLYMASYEQY,TRBJ2-7,TRBV7-2
ASSIGQGFAYEQY,TRBJ2-7,TRBV5-4
AISGEGQGYGYT,TRBJ1-2,TRBV10-3
ASSLVPGRNTEAF,TRBJ1-1,TRBV5-5
ASSPANYGYT,TRBJ1-2,TRBV19
ASSTYRDRTYEQY,TRBJ2-7,TRBV19
ASSQEGGRAYNEQF,TRBJ2-1,TRBV4-2
ASSFPGHEITDTQY,TRBJ2-3,TRBV5-4
ASSDLPDTEAF,TRBJ1-1,TRBV6-4
ASSDPGQGLVYEQY,TRBJ2-7,TRBV10-2
ASSMARIFPEAF,TRBJ1-1,TRBV19
ASRRHEQY,TRBJ2-7,TRBV10-2
ASSLGEGGTQY,TRBJ2-3,TRBV7-2
ASSLEGRANTQY,TRBJ2-3,TRBV7-9
ASSLTGGRADTQY,TRBJ2-3,TRBV5-4
ASSQGLNTEAF,TRBJ1-1,TRBV5-1
ASSSGQSRYEQY,TRBJ2-7,TRBV28
ASTTYPSGGTNTGELF,TRBJ2-2,TRBV2
SVVVAGASNNEQF,TRBJ2-1,TRBV29-1
ASSGTGLRQPQH,TRBJ1-5,TRBV2
ASSEQGIAGELF,TRBJ2-2,TRBV9
ASSRPGTPVKY,TRBJ2-7,TRBV7-2
ASSRHLSNQPQH,TRBJ1-5,TRBV27
ASSPGRGEGGTGELF,TRBJ2-2,TRBV18
SAAHETQY,TRBJ2-5,TRBV20-1
ASSPSGTPEAF,TRBJ1-1,TRBV18
ASSHTSGRAQETQY,TRBJ2-5,TRBV7-2
ASGGAGGEQY,TRBJ2-7,TRBV2
ASSEAVGYYNEQF,TRBJ2-1,TRBV2
ASRPLPGTAYGYT,TRBJ1-2,TRBV28
ASSSDPSDTQY,TRBJ2-3,TRBV5-1
ASSSRDTEAF,TRBJ1-1,TRBV7-9
ASSLSLSAGGNNEQF,TRBJ2-1,TRBV7-3
ASRIMEGTEAF,TRBJ1-1,TRBV7-2
ASRSGLADTQY,TRBJ2-3,TRBV6-5
ASSLAYLRSGANVLT,TRBJ2-6,TRBV7-6
ASSPGTGSYEQF,TRBJ2-1,TRBV18
ASSGGPVLGYT,TRBJ1-2,TRBV6-1
SVDLGSLGYGYT,TRBJ1-2,TRBV29-1
ASSDEAQDTQY,TRBJ2-3,TRBV6-4
AVYTAKKMLYGYT,TRBJ1-2,TRBV28
ASSLESGYEQF,TRBJ2-1,TRBV5-1
AGSLSYPPNYGYT,TRBJ1-2,TRBV6-1
ASSFLRSGYEQY,TRBJ2-7,TRBV27
ASSLADWPSYTGELF,TRBJ2-2,TRBV5-1
AWSGRGGAGNEQF,TRBJ2-1,TRBV30
ASQEAGRGRSTEAF,TRBJ1-1,TRBV27
ASSPNRDFWRGYT,TRBJ1-2,TRBV7-9
ASSEARTGEF,TRBJ2-1,TRBV2
SVVDPSYEQY,TRBJ2-7,TRBV29-1
AWSSTGYSPLH,TRBJ1-6,TRBV30
ASSRITGLWDYGYT,TRBJ1-2,TRBV11-1
ASRSGTGDEKLF,TRBJ1-4,TRBV28
ASSLAGQGPYEQY,TRBJ2-7,TRBV5-1
ASSRRELNTEAF,TRBJ1-1,TRBV18
ASSLRDRGSGNTIY,TRBJ1-3,TRBV7-9
ASSVVGLRGPDTQY,TRBJ2-3,TRBV9